One and the same sample provided the 7 T cell receptor beta chains below, sequenced in a study of T cell responses to AZD1222 COVID-19 vaccine (dated by TCRdb to the early 2020s). The library relied on the immunoSEQ multiplex PCR assay. TCRdb re-hosts the immuneACCESS table, in-frame sequences only. Its copies lack some clones; in the studies checked, an unresolved V gene accounts for under half of them, and the cause for the rest is not known. In this sample the table shows 150,000 to 180,000 clones, more than 85% of which occur a single time. Jointly, the top ten make up 6.9% of the sample. In the paper's terms, the time point label means: sample from adult after SARS-CoV-2 infection, after symptom onset. This material consisted of peripheral blood, taken after recovery from COVID-19. These receptors originate from an adult who had recovered from COVID-19.

V gene TRBV9 combines with J gene TRBJ1-1; the D is unclear. The V gene lost 1 base and the J gene lost 1 base, with 8 bases spanning the gap. The germline V gene encodes CDR1 SGDLS and CDR2 YYNGEE. The CDR3 contains 14 residues. DNA for the CDR3: TGTGCCAGCAGCGTATTAGGCGAGAACACTGAAGCTTTCTTT. The encoded protein is CASSVLGENTEAFF.

The chain is built from TRBV11-2 and TRBJ1-2; tentatively, D is TRBD1 (5 bases). The CDR3 has 16 residues. Germline V gene data show CDR1 as SGHAT and CDR2 as FQNNGV. Between the trimmed V and J ends, which lost 5 bases and 0 bases, there was a span of 16 bases. The CDR3 reads CASSLTDSPANYGYTF. In DNA form, the CDR3 reads TGTGCCAGCAGCCTGACCGACAGCCCCGCTAACTATGGCTACACCTTC.

The chain employs TRBV29-1 and TRBJ2-5; no clear D. Germline assignment: CDR1 SQVTM and CDR2 ANQGSEA. The CDR3 extends over 15 amino acids. V was clipped by 0 bases and J by 2 bases, with 13 bases between them. This CDR3 reads CSVEDLLRVQETQYF. The CDR3, as DNA: TGCAGCGTTGAAGATCTTCTAAGGGTGCAAGAGACCCAGTACTTC.

The CDR3 DNA follows: TGTGCCAGCAGCCCAAAGCGGGGGAACACCGGGGAGCTGTTTTTT. It specifies CASSPKRGNTGELFF. The rearrangement uses TRBV3-1 (or the pseudogene TRBV3-2) and TRBJ2-2; TRBD2 agrees at 7 bases. Germline V lookup: CDR1 LGHDT, CDR2 YNNKEL (reference sequence). The CDR3 sequence is 15 residues long. J lost 1 base, V lost 4 bases, and 3 bases had no gene match.

With regard to this clone: The junction and the germline gene differ at one end; a read error may be behind it. The chain joins TRBV6-1 to TRBJ2-7; D possibly corresponds to TRBD2 (6 bases). The CDR3 length is 14 residues. CDR1 is MNHNS and CDR2 is SASEGT in the germline V gene. CDR3 in DNA: TGTGCCAGCAGGGAAGGGACTGAATACTACGAGCAGTACTTC. The encoded protein is CASREGTEYYEQYF.

V is TRBV24-1 and J is TRBJ2-1, with a tentative D call TRBD2 (5 bases). From germline, CDR1 is KGHDR and CDR2 SFDVKD. V lost 3 bases and J lost 10, with 18 bases in between. The CDR3 extends over 15 amino acids. CDR3 DNA: TGTGCCACCAGTGATCCTGCCGGAGGAGAGGACGAGCAGTTCTTC. Translated: CATSDPAGGEDEQFF.

J is TRBJ1-4 and V is TRBV5-6, with D possibly matching TRBD1 (5 bases). With 4 bases removed from V and 5 bases from J, the gap between germline ends came to 15 bases. Germline loops: CDR1 SGHDT, CDR2 YYEEEE. The CDR3 sequence is 15 residues long. CDR3 nucleotide sequence: TGTGCCAGCAGCGGGGGGGATACCCCGAATGAAAAACTGTTTTTT. Protein product: CASSGGDTPNEKLFF. The full variable domain, its missing parts supplied by reference TRBV5-6 and TRBJ1-4, is DAGVTQSPTHLIKTRGQQVTLRCSPKSGHDTVSWYQQALGQGPQFIFQYYEEEERQRGNFPDRFSGHQFPNYSSELNVNALLLGDSALYLCASSGGDTPNEKLFFGSGTQLSVL.